The present TCR beta chain was sequenced within a study of control samples from healthy donors and cancer patients (dated by TCRdb to about 2020). In the case of this clone: Its antigen target is currently unknown. It has no much larger one-base neighbor in the sample; base qualities were not kept.

The germline V gene gives CDR1 as SGHDT and CDR2 as YYEEEE. The junction shows trimming of 0 bases on V and 7 bases on J, plus 19 bases between the germline ends. Taken from cysteine to phenylalanine, the CDR3 has 16 residues. Only the CDR3 DNA stays, 48 bases, in frame from base 1. The library was obtained by the immunoSEQ multiplex PCR assay. TCRdb took this table from immuneACCESS and kept in-frame rearrangements with V and J called. Such tables lack part of the clones; where checked against another copy, unresolved V genes explain under half of the gap, and the rest is unexplained. Recorded for this sample are around 83,000 clones; roughly 93% of them occurred a single time. The top ten constitute roughly 1.3% of the sample.

The TCR sequence derives from a woman aged 35 to 49 with lung cancer. The chain joins TRBV5-6 to TRBJ1-1; the D segment cannot be called with confidence. Input material: PBMCs. CDR3 region: CASSLALSRAASEAFF. The DNA sequence is given as TGTGCCAGCAGCTTGGCCTTGTCGAGGGCAGCGAGTGAAGCTTTCTTT.